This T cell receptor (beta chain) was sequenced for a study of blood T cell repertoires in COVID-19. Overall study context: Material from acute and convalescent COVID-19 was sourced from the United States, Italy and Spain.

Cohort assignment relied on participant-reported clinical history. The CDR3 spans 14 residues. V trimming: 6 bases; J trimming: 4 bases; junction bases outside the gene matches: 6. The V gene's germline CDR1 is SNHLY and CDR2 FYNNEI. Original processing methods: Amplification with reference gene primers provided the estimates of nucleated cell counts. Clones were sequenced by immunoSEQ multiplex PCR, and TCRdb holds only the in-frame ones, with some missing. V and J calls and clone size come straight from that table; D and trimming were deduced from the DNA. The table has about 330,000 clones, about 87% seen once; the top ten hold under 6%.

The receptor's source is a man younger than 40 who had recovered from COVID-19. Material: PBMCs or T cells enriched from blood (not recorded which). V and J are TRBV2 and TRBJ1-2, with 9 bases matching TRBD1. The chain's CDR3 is CASRLQGAVYGYTF. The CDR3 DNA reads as TGTGCCAGCAGGTTACAGGGGGCAGTCTATGGCTACACCTTC. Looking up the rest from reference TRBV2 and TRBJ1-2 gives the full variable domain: EPEVTQTPSHQVTQMGQEVILRCVPISNHLYFYWYRQILGQKVEFLVSFYNNEISEKSEIFDDQFSVERPDGSNFTLKIRSTKLEDSAMYFCASRLQGAVYGYTFGSGTRLTVV.